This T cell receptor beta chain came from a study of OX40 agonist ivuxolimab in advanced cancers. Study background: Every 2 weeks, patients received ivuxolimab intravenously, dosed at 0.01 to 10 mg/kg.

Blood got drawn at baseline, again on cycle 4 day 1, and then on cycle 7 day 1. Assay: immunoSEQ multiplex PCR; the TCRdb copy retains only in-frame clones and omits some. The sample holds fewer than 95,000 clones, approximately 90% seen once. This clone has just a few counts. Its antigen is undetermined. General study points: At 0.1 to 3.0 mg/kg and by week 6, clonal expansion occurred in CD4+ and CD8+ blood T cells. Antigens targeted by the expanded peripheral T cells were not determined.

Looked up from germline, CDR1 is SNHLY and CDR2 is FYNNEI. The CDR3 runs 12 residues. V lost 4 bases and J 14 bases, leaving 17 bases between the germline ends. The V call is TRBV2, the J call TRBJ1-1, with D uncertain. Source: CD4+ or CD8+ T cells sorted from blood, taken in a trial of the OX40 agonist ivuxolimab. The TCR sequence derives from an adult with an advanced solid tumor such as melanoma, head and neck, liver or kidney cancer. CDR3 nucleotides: TGTGCCAGCAGTGGTCTACGACCTAGCAACTTCTTT. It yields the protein CASSGLRPSNFF.